A single sample gave rise to the 10 T cell receptor beta chains below, sequenced in a study of tumor-infiltrating lymphocytes in localized non-small cell lung cancer. TCRdb's table, derived via immunoSEQ multiplex PCR, lists solely in-frame clones and lacks some. In the table there are some 6,000 clones, about four fifths of which are singletons. The sequenced material came from lung tumor tissue. Every receptor here comes from a human donor with non-small cell lung cancer.

The chain is built from TRBV5-1 and TRBJ1-5; D might be TRBD1 (5 bases). Germline V gene data show CDR1 as SGHRS and CDR2 as YFSETQ. CDR3 length equals 13 residues. V lost 4 bases to trimming and J lost 3 bases, with 8 bases between them. Here the CDR3 reads CASSGGINQPQHF. The CDR3 DNA reads TGCGCCAGCAGCGGGGGGATCAATCAGCCCCAGCATTTT. The entire variable domain, with the rest obtained from reference TRBV5-1 and TRBJ1-5, is as follows: KAGVTQTPRYLIKTRGQQVTLSCSPISGHRSVSWYQQTPGQGLQFLFEYFSETQRNKGNFPGRFSGRQFSNSRSEMNVSTLELGDSALYLCASSGGINQPQHFGDGTRLSIL.

The V and J genes are TRBV10-1 and TRBJ2-3; no reliable D call. CDR1 is WNHNN, CDR2 SYGVQD, per germline (reference sequence). Trimming removed 1 base at V and 2 bases at J, with 4 bases between. The CDR3 is made up of 13 amino acids. In DNA, the CDR3 is TGCGCCAGCAGTGAGTTGGCCACAGATACGCAGTATTTT. Its translation: CASSELATDTQYF.

This clone occurred a few times. The genes are TRBV2 and TRBJ2-5; no definite D call. V was pared by 4 bases and J by 3 bases, with 15 bases between. There are 15 residues in the CDR3. Germline V lookup: CDR1 SNHLY, CDR2 FYNNEI. In nucleotides, the CDR3 is TGTGCCAGCAGTGGTTTCATGGATCAGGAAGAGACCCAGTACTTC. Translated: CASSGFMDQEETQYF.

The chain carries TRBV6-1 and TRBJ2-3, with unresolved D. The CDR3 totals 15 residues. Germline V gene data show CDR1 as MNHNS and CDR2 as SASEGT. Trimming stripped 8 bases from V and 1 base from J, with 16 bases between. The CDR3, as DNA: TGTGCCAGCGGGCAGAAAATCACGCGCACAGATACGCAGTATTTT. This encodes CASGQKITRTDTQYF.

The chain links TRBV18 to TRBJ1-2; D might be TRBD1 (5 bases). This CDR3 is built from 18 residues. The germline gives CDR1 KGHSH, CDR2 LQKENI. V was cut by 1 base and J by 0 bases, with 18 bases left in between. The CDR3 region has the DNA TGTGCCAGCTCACCACGATCACGGGGCCAGATTCCTAACTATGGCTACACCTTC. Protein sequence: CASSPRSRGQIPNYGYTF.

The chain uses TRBV5-1 and TRBJ2-5, with D maybe TRBD2 (5 bases). The CDR3 is 14 residues long. Germline V CDR1 and CDR2: SGHRS, YFSETQ. V was cut by 1 base and J by 1 base, with 8 bases left in between. CDR3 residues: CASSLFRGQETQYF. DNA of the CDR3: TGCGCCAGCAGCTTGTTCCGGGGCCAAGAGACCCAGTACTTC.

The chain combines TRBV5-1 with TRBJ2-1; D remains ambiguous. The CDR3 spans 17 residues. The germline V gene has CDR1 SGHRS and CDR2 YFSETQ. V was trimmed by 3 bases and J by 1 base, leaving 17 bases between them. CDR3: CASSSLGRSASYNEQFF. The CDR3 region has the DNA TGCGCCAGCAGCTCCCTCGGGCGGTCCGCTTCCTACAATGAGCAGTTCTTC.

The rearrangement uses TRBV5-6 and TRBJ1-1; D uncertain. The germline CDR1 and CDR2 sequences are SGHDT and YYEEEE. The CDR3 loop spans 13 amino acids. V lost 4 bases and J lost 1, with 8 bases in between. Written as DNA, the CDR3 is TGTGCCAGCAGCCCTACAACGAACACTGAAGCTTTCTTT. Encoded protein: CASSPTTNTEAFF.

The V call is TRBV7-2, the J call TRBJ2-1; perhaps D is TRBD1 or TRBD2 (6 bases each). V lost 3 bases, J lost 13 bases, and 19 bases lay in between. Germline V gives CDR1 SGHTA, CDR2 FQGNSA. The CDR3 contains 14 residues. CDR3 in amino acids: CASSFLSGAGEQFF. The CDR3, as DNA: TGTGCCAGCAGCTTTTTATCGGGGGCCGGGGAACAGTTCTTC.

The chain employs TRBV6-5 and TRBJ1-1, with 9 bases matching TRBD1. Looked up from germline, CDR1 is MNHEY and CDR2 is SVGAGI. J gave up 12 bases and V 6 bases, and 11 bases lay outside the gene matches. CDR3 length: 13 amino acids. CDR3 region: CASSPNGDRVTFF. As DNA, the CDR3 is TGTGCCAGCAGCCCCAATGGGGACAGGGTAACTTTCTTT.